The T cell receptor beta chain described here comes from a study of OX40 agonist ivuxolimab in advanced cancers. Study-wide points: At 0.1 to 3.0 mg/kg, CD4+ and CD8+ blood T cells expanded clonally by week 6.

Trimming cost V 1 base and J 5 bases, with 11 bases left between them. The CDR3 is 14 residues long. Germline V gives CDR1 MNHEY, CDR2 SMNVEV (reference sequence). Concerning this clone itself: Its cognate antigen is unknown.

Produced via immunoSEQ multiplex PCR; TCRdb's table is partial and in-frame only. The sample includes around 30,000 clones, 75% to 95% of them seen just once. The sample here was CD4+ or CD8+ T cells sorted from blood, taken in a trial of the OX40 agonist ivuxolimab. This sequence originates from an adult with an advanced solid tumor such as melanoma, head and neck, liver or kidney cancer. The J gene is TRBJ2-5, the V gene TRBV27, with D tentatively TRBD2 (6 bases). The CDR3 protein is CASSLLGGRETQYF. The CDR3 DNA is TGTGCCAGCAGTTTATTGGGGGGTCGGGAGACCCAGTACTTC.